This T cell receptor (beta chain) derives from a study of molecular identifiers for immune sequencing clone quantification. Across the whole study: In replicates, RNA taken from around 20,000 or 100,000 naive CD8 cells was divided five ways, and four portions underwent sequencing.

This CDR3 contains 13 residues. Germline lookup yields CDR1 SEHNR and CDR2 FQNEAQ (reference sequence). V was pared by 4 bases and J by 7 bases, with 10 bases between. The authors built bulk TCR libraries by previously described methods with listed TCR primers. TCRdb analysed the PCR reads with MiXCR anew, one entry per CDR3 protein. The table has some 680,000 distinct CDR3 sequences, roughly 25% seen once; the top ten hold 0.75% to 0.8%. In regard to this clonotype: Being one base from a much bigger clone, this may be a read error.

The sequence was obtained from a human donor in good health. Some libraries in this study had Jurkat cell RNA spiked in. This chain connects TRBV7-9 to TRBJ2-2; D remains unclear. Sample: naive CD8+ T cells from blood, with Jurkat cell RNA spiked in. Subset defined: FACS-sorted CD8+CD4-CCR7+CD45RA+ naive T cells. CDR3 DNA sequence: TGTGCCAGCAGCTACGTTGGTGGCGGGGAGCTGTTTTTT. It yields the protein CASSYVGGGELFF.